The 30 T cell receptor beta chains reported below all come from one sample, sequenced in a study of T cells in Graves' hyperthyroidism and ophthalmopathy. Amplified regions were TCR beta CDR3 sequences from RNA transcripts. The HTBI primer set served for first-round RT-PCR of the TCR CDR3. TCRdb passed the multiplex PCR reads through MiXCR, listing each CDR3 protein once. Of hundreds of thousands of distinct CDR3 sequences detected, around 20% appear once; the ten largest clones hold approximately 16%. Source material: blood. The receptors derive from a woman aged 50 to 60 with Graves' hyperthyroidism that later progressed to Graves' ophthalmopathy.

This clonotype was picked up a small number of times. V is TRBV3-1 and J is TRBJ1-2; possibly TRBD1 for D (5 bases). V shed 4 bases and J shed 4 bases, with 13 bases lying between them. The germline V gene encodes CDR1 LGHDT and CDR2 YNNKEL (reference sequence). CDR3 length equals 14 residues. Here the CDR3 DNA reads TGTGCCAGCAGCCCCCCAACGGGGGGCTATGGCTACACCTTC. This gives the protein CASSPPTGGYGYTF.

This clonotype was seen a few times. The rearrangement joins TRBV2 to TRBJ1-3; 9 bases line up with TRBD1. Trimming at V came to 6 bases and at J to 4 bases, leaving 7 bases not matched to a gene. This CDR3 is built from 15 residues. Per germline, CDR1 SNHLY and CDR2 FYNNEI. The CDR3: CASRGDRVGGNTIYF. The CDR3 DNA reads as TGTGCCAGCAGAGGGGACAGGGTCGGAGGAAACACCATATATTTT.

At least ten counts were recorded for this clonotype. V and J are TRBV18 and TRBJ2-5; D ambiguous. The CDR3 extends over 13 amino acids. V shed 0 bases and J shed 3 bases, with 5 bases lying between them. Germline CDR1 is KGHSH and CDR2 is LQKENI. The CDR3 spells CASSPPVKETQYF. For the CDR3, the DNA is TGTGCCAGCTCACCACCAGTAAAAGAGACCCAGTACTTC.

This clonotype has a count of ten or more. The rearrangement links TRBV11-1 to TRBJ2-5, with a weak D call TRBD2 (5 bases). V was cut by 0 bases and J by 0 bases, with 8 bases left in between. Germline V gives CDR1 SGHAT, CDR2 FQDESV (reference sequence). This CDR3 comprises 15 residues. DNA for the CDR3: TGTGCCAGCAGCTTAGCGAGAGCGGACCAAGAGACCCAGTACTTC. Its translation is CASSLARADQETQYF.

This clonotype has more than one count but fewer than ten. The V and J genes are TRBV3-1 and TRBJ2-1; D not resolved. CDR1 is LGHDT and CDR2 is YNNKEL in the germline V gene (reference sequence). The CDR3 has 12 residues. The V end lost 1 base, the J end lost 7 bases, and 5 bases lay between the germline ends. The CDR3 protein is CASSQVENEQFF. CDR3 nucleotides: TGTGCCAGCAGCCAAGTGGAGAATGAGCAGTTCTTC.

This sequence joins TRBV18 and TRBJ2-2; TRBD2 might be the D (6 bases). The germline V and J ends were trimmed by 0 bases and 5 bases, with 16 bases remaining between them. CDR1 is KGHSH and CDR2 is LQKENI in the germline V gene. This CDR3 spans 17 amino acids. CDR3 residues: CASSPPVLARVTGELFF. The CDR3 DNA reads as TGTGCCAGCTCACCACCTGTGCTAGCGAGGGTAACCGGGGAGCTGTTTTTT.

For the CDR3, the DNA is TGCAGCGGTGCCCAGGGGTTTTCCTATGGCTACACCTTC. Residues: CSGAQGFSYGYTF. The chain couples TRBV29-1 to TRBJ1-2; perhaps TRBD1 as D (6 bases). CDR3 length: 13 residues. The V gene's germline CDR1 is SQVTM and CDR2 ANQGSEA. V shed 7 bases and J shed 4 bases, with 16 bases lying between them. The full variable domain, completed using reference TRBV29-1 and TRBJ1-2, is SAVISQKPSRDICQRGTSLTIQCQVDSQVTMMFWYRQQPGQSLTLIATANQGSEATYESGFVIDKFPISRPNLTFSTLTVSNMSPEDSSIYLCSGAQGFSYGYTFGSGTRLTVV.

This rearrangement joins TRBV20-1 to TRBJ2-7; 8 bases fit TRBD2. Germline V gives CDR1 DFQATT, CDR2 SNEGSKA (reference sequence). The CDR3 length is 14 residues. With V trimmed by 3 bases and J by 4 bases, 8 bases remained unmatched. The CDR3, as DNA: TGCAGTGCTAGTTCCGCTAGCGGGTTATACGAGCAGTACTTC. Its protein product is CSASSASGLYEQYF.

V is TRBV19 and J is TRBJ2-3; 10 nucleotides match TRBD2. The germline gives CDR1 LNHDA, CDR2 SQIVND (reference sequence). The CDR3 is 16 residues long. V gave up 1 base and J gave up 3 bases; unmatched junction bases: 4. The CDR3 protein is CASSIGASGGTDTQYF. The CDR3 DNA follows: TGTGCCAGTAGTATAGGTGCTAGCGGGGGAACAGATACGCAGTATTTT.

The chain recombines TRBV29-1 with TRBJ2-1; D remains ambiguous. Looked up from germline, CDR1 is SQVTM and CDR2 is ANQGSEA. The CDR3 extends over 13 amino acids. V was shortened by 5 bases and J by 0 bases, with 8 bases between the two germline ends. In DNA form, the CDR3 reads TGCAGCGTTAGGACGGTCTCCTACAATGAGCAGTTCTTC. It encodes CSVRTVSYNEQFF.

This clonotype was seen at least ten times. The rearrangement uses TRBV6-1 and TRBJ1-1, with D possibly matching TRBD1 (5 bases). The CDR3 is made up of 14 amino acids. CDR1 is MNHNS, CDR2 SASEGT, per germline. V dropped 6 bases and J dropped 1 base, with 12 bases sitting between them. The CDR3 nucleotides are TGTGCCAGCAGAACCGGGACGGCGAACACTGAAGCTTTCTTT. Its protein is CASRTGTANTEAFF.

This clonotype was seen at least ten times. The CDR3 region is CSASKGTPGELFF. The CDR3 DNA reads as TGCAGTGCTAGTAAAGGGACCCCCGGGGAGCTGTTTTTT. The gene calls are TRBV20-1 and TRBJ2-2; possibly TRBD1 or TRBD2 for D (5 bases each). The V gene lost 3 bases and the J gene lost 6 bases, with 11 bases spanning the gap. Germline V gives CDR1 DFQATT, CDR2 SNEGSKA (reference sequence). This CDR3 is built from 13 residues.

There are many counts of this clonotype. The chain recombines TRBV27 with TRBJ2-7; TRBD1 matches at 7 bases. Germline V gives CDR1 MNHEY, CDR2 SMNVEV (reference sequence). V shed 1 base and J 0 bases; nucleotides not matched to a gene: 3. The CDR3 has 15 residues. CDR3 nucleotides: TGTGCCAGCAGTTTATATGCAGGGGGCTCCTACGAGCAGTACTTC. Amino acid sequence: CASSLYAGGSYEQYF.

This clonotype was seen ten or more times. The chain employs TRBV11-1 and TRBJ1-1, with no clear D. CDR1 is SGHAT and CDR2 is FQDESV in the germline V gene (reference sequence). This CDR3 contains 13 residues. V dropped 3 bases and J dropped 5 bases, with 10 bases sitting between them. The DNA of the CDR3 is TGTGCCAGCAGCTTCCCGACGCAAACTGAAGCTTTCTTT. Translated: CASSFPTQTEAFF.

The chain is built from TRBV20-1 and TRBJ2-3; a weak D match, TRBD2 (6 bases). Trimming cost V 1 base and J 2 bases, with 13 bases left between them. Germline values: CDR1 DFQATT, CDR2 SNEGSKA (reference sequence). There are 15 residues in the CDR3. This CDR3 reads CSARVAGTSTDTQYF. CDR3 coding DNA: TGCAGTGCTAGAGTCGCGGGGACTTCCACAGATACGCAGTATTTT.

Ten or more counts support this clonotype. This chain uses TRBV12-3 or TRBV12-4 with TRBJ2-7, with 15 positions matching TRBD2. The CDR3 extends over 17 amino acids. V trimming: 6 bases; J trimming: 1 base; junction bases outside the gene matches: 7. The CDR3 loop is CASSRGLAGGRSYEQYF. In DNA form, the CDR3 reads TGTGCCAGCAGCCGAGGACTAGCGGGGGGGCGATCCTACGAGCAGTACTTC.

The genes are TRBV20-1 and TRBJ1-5; D gene unclear. CDR3 length equals 14 residues. The V end lost 5 bases, the J end lost 0 bases, and 11 bases lay between the germline ends. Germline CDR1 and CDR2: DFQATT and SNEGSKA (reference sequence). For the CDR3, the DNA is TGCAGTGCTGTTTATGGTATTAGCAATCAGCCCCAGCATTTT. As protein: CSAVYGISNQPQHF.

There are many counts of this clonotype. This rearrangement joins TRBV7-8 to TRBJ1-5, with D possibly TRBD1 on 6 matching bases. V gave up 5 bases and J gave up 6 bases, with 14 bases separating them. This CDR3 spans 14 amino acids. Germline CDR1 reads SGHVS; CDR2 reads FQNEAQ. The CDR3: CASSVWTDGQPQHF. CDR3 nucleotide sequence: TGTGCCAGCAGCGTATGGACAGACGGTCAGCCCCAGCATTTT.

This clonotype was detected ten times or more. This chain uses TRBV3-1 with TRBJ1-1; D unclear. This CDR3 comprises 15 residues. Deletions cut 4 bases from V and 2 bases from J, with 14 bases between. Germline CDR1 and CDR2: LGHDT and YNNKEL (reference sequence). The DNA of the CDR3 is TGTGCCAGCAGCCCGATCCGAGCCGGTAACACTGAAGCTTTCTTT. Encoded protein: CASSPIRAGNTEAFF.

The chain uses TRBV6-1 and TRBJ1-2; 11 nucleotides line up with TRBD1. This CDR3 is 13 amino acids long. J lost 8 bases, V lost 7 bases, and 6 bases had no gene match. CDR1 is MNHNS, CDR2 SASEGT, per germline. The CDR3 loop is CASTQDRGRGYTF. The CDR3, as DNA: TGTGCCAGCACTCAGGACAGGGGGCGCGGCTACACCTTC.

This clonotype showed up many times. The chain carries TRBV12-3 or TRBV12-4 and TRBJ2-3, with D possibly TRBD1 on 5 matching bases. Trimming removed 2 bases from V and 4 bases from J, with 13 bases in between. The CDR3 sequence is 15 residues long. CDR3 residues: CASSLSTGSADTQYF. The DNA for the CDR3 is TGTGCCAGCAGTTTATCAACAGGCTCCGCAGATACGCAGTATTTT.

Of note for this clonotype: One junction end disagrees with the germline gene, perhaps due to a read error. This rearrangement joins TRBV12-3 or TRBV12-4 to TRBJ2-3; either TRBD1 or TRBD2 may fit D (6 bases each). The CDR3 loop spans 16 amino acids. CDR3 protein: CASGLRGVASTDTQYF. CDR3 bases: TGTGCCAGCGGTTTAAGGGGGGTAGCTAGCACAGATACGCAGTATTTT.

Worth noting for this clonotype: This sequence may be a read error, since a much larger clone differs from it by one base. V usage is TRBV5-1 and J usage is TRBJ1-2, with 7 bases fitting TRBD1. CDR1 and CDR2 (germline): SGHRS, YFSETQ. This CDR3 is 13 amino acids long. CDR3 in DNA: TGCACCAGCAGCTTGGAGGGGGCGCAGGGCTACACCTTC. Protein product: CTSSLEGAQGYTF.

This clonotype was found many times. The rearrangement joins TRBV5-1 to TRBJ1-3, with 7 bases identical to TRBD1. CDR3 length: 14 amino acids. The V gene end was trimmed by 4 bases and the J gene end by 3 bases; junction bases not matched to a gene: 4. CDR1 is SGHRS and CDR2 is YFSETQ in the germline V gene. CDR3 in DNA: TGCGCCAGCAGCGAAGGGACAGATGGAAACACCATATATTTT. Amino acid sequence: CASSEGTDGNTIYF.

This clonotype appeared many times. The chain employs TRBV11-2 and TRBJ1-3, with D uncertain. The CDR3 length is 14 residues. Trimming took 1 base from V and 5 from J, leaving 9 bases between them. CDR1 SGHAT and CDR2 FQNNGV come from the germline V gene. CDR3 bases: TGTGCCAGCAGCTTAGCTTGGCTAAGAAACACCATATATTTT. Residues: CASSLAWLRNTIYF.

This chain links TRBV6-1 with TRBJ2-7, with 10 nucleotides matching TRBD1. Germline V gene lookup returns CDR1 MNHNS and CDR2 SASEGT. Germline trimming cut 10 bases from V and 6 bases from J; bases unmatched to any gene: 9. The CDR3 is made up of 13 amino acids. CDR3 coding DNA: TGTGCCACCCAGGACAGGGGGAGATCCGAGCAGTACTTC. Protein product: CATQDRGRSEQYF.

The sample holds many counts of this clonotype. V gene TRBV10-2 combines with J gene TRBJ1-2, with D possibly being TRBD1 (5 bases). Germline V gene lookup returns CDR1 WSHSY and CDR2 SAAADI. The CDR3 consists of 15 residues. The germline V and J ends were trimmed by 3 bases and 4 bases, with 15 bases remaining between them. CDR3 region: CASSDTTGNPYGYTF. CDR3 nucleotide sequence: TGCGCCAGCAGTGACACAACAGGAAACCCCTATGGCTACACCTTC.

This clonotype was seen many times. The genes are TRBV20-1 and TRBJ1-1, with D unresolved. The CDR3 has 13 residues. V dropped 0 bases and J dropped 1 base, with 6 bases sitting between them. Germline lookup yields CDR1 DFQATT and CDR2 SNEGSKA (reference sequence). The CDR3 protein is CSARDISNTEAFF. The DNA of the CDR3 is TGCAGTGCTAGAGATATATCGAACACTGAAGCTTTCTTT.

V is TRBV6-1 and J is TRBJ2-1, with a weak D call TRBD1 (5 bases). CDR1 and CDR2 from the germline V gene are MNHNS and SASEGT. V was cut by 5 bases and J by 6 bases, with 11 bases left in between. The CDR3 has 13 residues. CDR3 nucleotides: TGTGCCAGCAGTAGGGCCAGGGTCAATGAGCAGTTCTTC. Its protein product is CASSRARVNEQFF.

This clonotype was picked up one time. V gene TRBV6-5 combines with J gene TRBJ1-1; D perhaps matches TRBD1 (5 bases). CDR1 and CDR2 from the germline V gene are MNHEY and SVGAGI. The length of the CDR3 is 15 residues. V lost 2 bases and J lost 1, with 11 bases in between. As DNA, the CDR3 is TGTGCCAGCAGTTACACCTACGACAGGAACACTGAAGCTTTCTTT. Protein product: CASSYTYDRNTEAFF.